One sample yielded the 18 T cell receptor beta chains listed below, sequenced in a study of beta chain features in type 1 diabetes. The study reverse transcribed the entire isolated RNA, so it sequenced expressed TCRB transcripts. TCRdb keeps only in-frame clones here, not all; method: immunoSEQ multiplex PCR. This table holds some 63,000 clones, approximately 62% found once. The sequenced sample consisted of Tregs from blood. These receptor sequences come from a woman younger than 35 in good health.

This clone showed up just once. V usage is TRBV7-2 and J usage is TRBJ2-1; weak D call: TRBD1 (6 bases). This CDR3 spans 19 amino acids. In germline, CDR1 is SGHTA, CDR2 FQGNSA. The germline V and J ends were trimmed by 2 bases and 0 bases, with 20 bases remaining between them. CDR3: CASSLQRGSNMGSYNEQFF. The CDR3 DNA follows: TGTGCCAGCAGCTTACAGAGGGGGAGCAATATGGGCTCCTACAATGAGCAGTTCTTC.

This clone is judged medium-sized. V usage is TRBV7-3 and J usage is TRBJ2-3, with D perhaps TRBD1 (6 bases). The CDR3 contains 15 residues. V was pared by 1 base and J by 7 bases, with 15 bases between. CDR1 is SGHTA and CDR2 is FQGTGA in the germline V gene. The CDR3 is CASSLNSRGMNTQYF. The CDR3 DNA reads as TGTGCCAGCAGCTTAAACAGCAGGGGTATGAATACGCAGTATTTT.

This clone occurred a few times. V gene TRBV6-5 combines with J gene TRBJ1-6, with D uncertain. This CDR3 contains 15 residues. Germline V gene lookup returns CDR1 MNHEY and CDR2 SVGAGI. The V and J ends lost 0 bases and 8 bases respectively, with 11 bases between them. CDR3 residues: CASSYSRTGYSPLHF. The CDR3 region has the DNA TGTGCCAGCAGTTACTCCCGGACTGGCTATTCACCCCTCCACTTT.

The chain couples TRBV12-5 to TRBJ2-7; 9 positions match TRBD2. Germline trimming cut 7 bases from V and 4 bases from J; bases unmatched to any gene: 5. The CDR3 consists of 13 residues. Germline CDR1 reads LGHNT; CDR2 reads FRNRAP. The CDR3 loop reads CASALSGRYEQYF. The CDR3 DNA sequence: TGTGCTAGTGCCCTTAGCGGGAGATACGAGCAGTACTTC.

The chain carries TRBV6-5 and TRBJ1-1; no reliable D call. Between the trimmed V and J ends, which lost 5 bases and 1 base, there was a span of 14 bases. This CDR3 has 15 amino acids. CDR1 and CDR2 (germline): MNHEY, SVGAGI. The CDR3 protein is CASSRSGSWNTEAFF. The CDR3 bases are TGTGCCAGCAGTCGATCGGGGAGTTGGAACACTGAAGCTTTCTTT.

This chain joins TRBV30 and TRBJ1-2; D remains unclear. Germline-derived CDR1 and CDR2 are GTSNPN and SVGIG (reference sequence). Trimming pared 4 bases from V and 4 bases from J, leaving 7 bases between. This CDR3 contains 11 residues. This CDR3 reads CAWTGFYGYTF. Here the CDR3 DNA reads TGTGCCTGGACGGGGTTCTATGGCTACACCTTC.

The chain combines TRBV29-1 with TRBJ1-1; D not certain. Trimming removed 3 bases from V and 0 bases from J, with 8 bases in between. The CDR3 loop spans 13 amino acids. CDR1 is SQVTM and CDR2 is ANQGSEA in the germline V gene. DNA for the CDR3: TGCAGCGTTGAGGAGTTCATGAACACTGAAGCTTTCTTT. Its translation: CSVEEFMNTEAFF. The full variable domain, completed using reference TRBV29-1 and TRBJ1-1, is SAVISQKPSRDICQRGTSLTIQCQVDSQVTMMFWYRQQPGQSLTLIATANQGSEATYESGFVIDKFPISRPNLTFSTLTVSNMSPEDSSIYLCSVEEFMNTEAFFGQGTRLTVV.

The V call is TRBV6-6, the J call TRBJ1-3; D perhaps matches TRBD1 (6 bases). Germline CDR1 and CDR2: MNHNY and SVGAGI (reference sequence). Trimming took 2 bases from V and 6 from J, leaving 14 bases between them. CDR3 length: 15 amino acids. The CDR3: CASSYSDRRLNTIYF. Here the CDR3 DNA reads TGTGCCAGCAGTTACAGCGACAGGCGTTTAAACACCATATATTTT.

This chain uses TRBV7-9 with TRBJ2-7, with 8 bases that match TRBD2. The J segment lost 3 bases and the V segment lost 5 bases, leaving 6 bases of the junction unmatched. Germline CDR1 SEHNR, CDR2 FQNEAQ (reference sequence). This CDR3 has 14 residues. The CDR3 nucleotides are TGTGCCAGCAGCCTTAGCGGGACCGGCTACGAGCAGTACTTC. Encoded protein: CASSLSGTGYEQYF.

The chain recombines TRBV11-2 with TRBJ2-1; 13 bases line up with TRBD2. The CDR3 totals 15 residues. Unmatched junction bases numbered 5, after V lost 5 bases and J lost 7 bases. The germline V gene has CDR1 SGHAT and CDR2 FQNNGV. CDR3 residues: CASSTRTSGSNEQFF. The CDR3 coding sequence is TGTGCCAGCAGCACACGGACTAGCGGGAGTAATGAGCAGTTCTTC.

The chain has TRBV6-5 and TRBJ1-3, with D tentatively TRBD1 (6 bases). This CDR3 has 15 residues. V was pared by 0 bases and J by 6 bases, with 12 bases between. Germline V gene lookup returns CDR1 MNHEY and CDR2 SVGAGI. The CDR3 here is CASSYSGTPKNTIYF. DNA of the CDR3: TGTGCCAGCAGTTACTCCGGGACACCTAAAAACACCATATATTTT.

This clone was seen a single time. This same CDR3 is encoded by further DNA sequences in the sample. The V gene is TRBV5-1, the J gene TRBJ2-5; maybe TRBD2 (6 bases). Looked up from germline, CDR1 is SGHRS and CDR2 is YFSETQ. The CDR3 extends over 13 amino acids. Trimming stripped 2 bases from V and 2 bases from J, with 7 bases between. The CDR3 loop reads CASSLGGQETQYF. DNA of the CDR3: TGCGCCAGCAGCTTAGGAGGGCAAGAGACCCAGTACTTC.

The gene calls are TRBV6-6 and TRBJ2-4; possibly TRBD2 for D (6 bases). Germline V lookup: CDR1 MNHNY, CDR2 SVGAGI (reference sequence). The V gene lost 4 bases and the J gene lost 9 bases, with 10 bases spanning the gap. The CDR3 covers 12 residues. CDR3 sequence: CASSSTSGIQYF. DNA of the CDR3: TGTGCCAGCAGTTCGACTAGTGGCATTCAGTACTTC.

This clone was picked up a small number of times. The chain combines TRBV7-2 with TRBJ2-1; 8 bases align to TRBD1. The V gene's germline CDR1 is SGHTA and CDR2 FQGNSA. CDR3 length: 15 amino acids. Trimming removed 5 bases from V and 9 bases from J; junction bases left unmatched: 12. CDR3 protein: CASSRSGTGGGEQFF. In DNA, the CDR3 is TGTGCCAGCAGCCGCTCCGGGACAGGAGGTGGTGAGCAGTTCTTC.

This clone has a handful of counts. The V call is TRBV4-1, the J call TRBJ1-6, with D unresolved. V was cut by 4 bases and J by 1 base, with 14 bases left in between. This CDR3 region has 17 residues. Germline CDR1 is MGHRA and CDR2 is YSYEKL. The CDR3 bases are TGCGCCAGCAGCCCGTCCTGGGTCGGGTCCTATAATTCACCCCTCCACTTT. This gives the protein CASSPSWVGSYNSPLHF.

This rearrangement joins TRBV6-6 to TRBJ1-5; 11 bases map to TRBD1. This CDR3 has 15 residues. Per germline, CDR1 MNHNY and CDR2 SVGAGI (reference sequence). With V trimmed by 6 bases and J by 3 bases, 4 bases remained unmatched. The CDR3 DNA reads as TGTGCCAGCAGCTCTGGACAGGGGGCCAATCAGCCCCAGCATTTT. Protein: CASSSGQGANQPQHF.

The chain employs TRBV30 and TRBJ2-5; D unclear. Trimming cost V 5 bases and J 4 bases, with 11 bases left between them. There are 12 residues in the CDR3. Per germline, CDR1 GTSNPN and CDR2 SVGIG (reference sequence). For the CDR3, the DNA is TGTGCCTGGGGGCAAACCCGAGAGACCCAGTACTTC. This sequence encodes CAWGQTRETQYF.

This clone was observed a handful of times. V and J are TRBV18 and TRBJ2-5; 8 bases align to TRBD1. Per germline, CDR1 KGHSH and CDR2 LQKENI. The length of the CDR3 is 15 residues. The V gene end was trimmed by 2 bases and the J gene end by 1 base; junction bases not matched to a gene: 3. The CDR3 reads CASSPRTGTQETQYF. CDR3 bases: TGTGCCAGCTCACCAAGGACAGGGACCCAAGAGACCCAGTACTTC.